This T cell receptor (beta chain) appears in the sequencing data of a study of blood T cell repertoires in COVID-19. Across the study: Samples representing acute and convalescent COVID-19 were sourced from the United States, Italy and Spain. The analysed material was cDNA or gDNA that came from T cells, B-cell-depleted T cells, or PBMCs.

Per the germline V gene, CDR1 is SGHDN and CDR2 is FVKESK. V was clipped by 0 bases and J by 10 bases, with 18 bases between them. There are 16 residues in the CDR3. In the authors' workflow: It was from reference gene primer amplification that nucleated cell counts were estimated. Only in-frame clones appear in the TCRdb table, and some are missing; sequencing was by immunoSEQ multiplex PCR. From that table come the V and J calls and clone size; the DNA was used to work out D and trimming. The table has some 48,000 clones, over 70% seen once. Sequencing was performed on peripheral blood. The sequence was collected from a human donor in a cohort sampled during active COVID-19. The V and J genes are TRBV14 and TRBJ1-4; D not resolved. CDR3 amino acids: CASSQDMGSLGGKLFF. The CDR3 region has the DNA TGTGCCAGCAGCCAAGATATGGGATCCTTAGGAGGAAAACTGTTTTTT.